This T cell receptor (beta chain) originates from a study of T cell clonality in common variable immunodeficiency. This clone was counted ten times or more. Its ends do not fully match the called genes, so a read error is possible. The CDR3 end falls 3 residues outside the read, so it is completed with the germline J gene. The CDR3 length is 15 residues. Germline V CDR1 and CDR2: SSHAT, FNYEAQ (reference sequence). Using immunoSEQ multiplex PCR, the repertoire was profiled, and TCRdb retains in-frame clones only, with some absent. Listed for the sample are tens of thousands of clones, none seen a single time.

The chain carries TRBV7-7 and TRBJ1-4, with D tentatively TRBD1 (6 bases). This TCR was recovered from a person between 18 and 75 years old in good health. Sequenced: peripheral blood mononuclear cells. The part of the CDR3 DNA that was read is TGTGCTAGCAGCCCCGGTCAGGGGAGGCCCGAAAAA. Its protein is CASSPGQGRPEK. The full CDR3 reads CASSPGQGRPEKLFF.